The sequence of this TCR beta chain was determined in a study of OX40 agonist ivuxolimab in advanced cancers. Background for the entire study: Ivuxolimab was a fully human IgG2 agonistic monoclonal antibody targeting the costimulatory receptor OX40 (CD134). Intravenous ivuxolimab was administered to patients every 2 weeks at six dose levels: 0.01, 0.1, 0.3, 1.5, 3 and 10 mg/kg. Among the roughly 52 dose-escalation patients, around 19 had hepatocellular carcinoma, 15 or so melanoma, 9 renal cell carcinoma and 9 head and neck cancer. A male proportion of under 85% and a mean age of approximately 55 years, ranging from about 23 to 90, were recorded for the dose-escalation cohort. Prior anti-PD-1, anti-PD-L1 or anti-CTLA-4 therapy was permitted, and about two fifths of dose-escalation patients had received checkpoint inhibitors. Partial responses occurred in three dose-escalation patients, of whom one had hepatocellular carcinoma and two had cutaneous melanoma. Peripheral TCRbeta sequencing was intended to test whether TCR sequence diversity was altered and clonal T-cell expansion was caused by ivuxolimab. The paper describes the monotherapy dose-escalation part (N = 52 patients) of the phase I trial of ivuxolimab.

A word on this clone: The specificity of this receptor is unknown. Per-nucleotide qualities are absent, and no much larger clonotype sits a single base away.

Patients with autoimmune disease history or receiving systemic immunosuppression were excluded from the trial. Peripheral blood for TCR sequencing was drawn from every dose cohort at baseline, at cycle 4 day 1 and at cycle 7 day 1. Samples were obtained from an open-label, multicenter, first-in-human phase I dose-escalation trial of ivuxolimab. Adults with locally advanced or metastatic melanoma, renal cell, hepatocellular, or head and neck squamous cell carcinoma were enrolled in the trial. Before TCR sequencing, CD4+ and CD8+ T cells were separately sorted from peripheral blood. For sequencing of the TCRbeta CDR3 region, genomic DNA was extracted from the sorted cells. TCRbeta CDR3 regions were sequenced using the immunoSEQ Assay. TCRdb took this table from immuneACCESS and kept in-frame rearrangements with V and J called. Such tables lack part of the clones; where checked against another copy, unresolved V genes explain under half of the gap, and the rest is unexplained. In this sample the table shows 90,000 to 100,000 clones, 90% of which occur a single time. The ten largest make up roughly 0.16% of the sample.

Broader findings and caveats from the paper: After ivuxolimab, more expanded clones were found on average in CD8+ T cells than in CD4+ T cells. At doses of 0.1 to 3.0 mg/kg, clonal expansion of both CD4+ and CD8+ blood T cells was observed from baseline to week 6. Low levels of normalized T-cell clonal expansion were also seen in some patients who did not respond. Partial responders in the 0.1-3.0 mg/kg groups had among the lowest normalized peripheral clonal expansion, especially among CD8+ T cells. Antigen specificity was not determined for the clonally expanded peripheral T cells.

The CDR3 spans 15 residues, from the cysteine through the phenylalanine. The CDR3 DNA has 45 bases and is translated from base 1. Looking up the germline V gene yields CDR1 LGHNA and CDR2 YNFKEQ. V is clipped by 0 bases and J by 8 bases, and the sequence between their germline boundaries is 14 bases long. The rearranged chain carries TRBV4-2 and TRBJ2-1; the D gene could be TRBD1 or TRBD2, each one agreeing over 8 bases. The TCR sequence derives from an adult with an advanced solid tumor such as melanoma, head and neck, liver or kidney cancer. The input for sequencing was CD4+ or CD8+ T cells sorted from blood, taken in a trial of the OX40 agonist ivuxolimab. The CDR3 loop reads CASSQEVAGQDEQFF. The nucleotides are TGTGCCAGCAGCCAAGAAGTAGCGGGACAGGATGAGCAGTTCTTC.